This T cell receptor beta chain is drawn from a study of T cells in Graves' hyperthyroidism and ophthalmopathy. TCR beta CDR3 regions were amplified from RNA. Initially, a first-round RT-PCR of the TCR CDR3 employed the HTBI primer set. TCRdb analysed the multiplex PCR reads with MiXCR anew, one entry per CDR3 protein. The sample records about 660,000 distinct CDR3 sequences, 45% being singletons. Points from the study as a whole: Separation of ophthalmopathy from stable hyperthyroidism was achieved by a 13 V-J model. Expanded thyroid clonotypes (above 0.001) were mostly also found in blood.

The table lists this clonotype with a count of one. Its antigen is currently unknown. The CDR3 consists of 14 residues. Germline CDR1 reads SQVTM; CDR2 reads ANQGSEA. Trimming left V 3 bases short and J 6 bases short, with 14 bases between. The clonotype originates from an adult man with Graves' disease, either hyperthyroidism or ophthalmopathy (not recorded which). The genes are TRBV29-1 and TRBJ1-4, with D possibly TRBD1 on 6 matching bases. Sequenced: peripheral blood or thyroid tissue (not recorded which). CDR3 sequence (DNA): TGCAGCGTTGAGGAAAAACAGGGATATGAAAAACTGTTTTTT. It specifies CSVEEKQGYEKLFF. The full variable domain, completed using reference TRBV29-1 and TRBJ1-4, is SAVISQKPSRDICQRGTSLTIQCQVDSQVTMMFWYRQQPGQSLTLIATANQGSEATYESGFVIDKFPISRPNLTFSTLTVSNMSPEDSSIYLCSVEEKQGYEKLFFGSGTQLSVL.